The clone carrying this T cell receptor (beta chain) showed up many times. Its target is unknown. MiXCR was run by TCRdb on the reads, yielding one entry per CDR3 protein. The data show about 120,000 distinct CDR3 sequences, 10% seen once. The data stem from a study of T cell repertoires in cytomegalovirus infection. Study in general: Public TCR beta signature analysis indicated the presence of both CMV infection and matching HLA type.

Overall study findings and caveats: Individuals carrying CMV plus the relevant HLA were identified by cumulative frequency of public TCR beta families. HLA-C-restricted, CMV-specific TCR beta clonotypes were dominant ex vivo.

The specimen sequenced was PBMCs, sequenced either directly or after in vitro stimulation (not recorded which). This receptor was identified in a human donor in good health (CMV status not recorded). Some clones in this sample may be carry-over from other donors' samples.

The CDR3 sequence: CASSSGLPYGYTF. The CDR3 region has the DNA TGTGCCAGCAGTTCGGGACTGCCCTATGGCTACACCTTC. The chain is built from TRBV12-3 or TRBV12-4 and TRBJ1-2; a weak D match, TRBD1 (5 bases). The ends were cut back, 4 bases at V and 4 bases at J, with 10 bases in the middle. The CDR3 has 13 residues.